These 14 T cell receptor beta chains came from one sample sequenced in a study of beta chain features in type 1 diabetes. All of the isolated RNA was reverse transcribed, so expressed TCRB transcripts were sequenced. Profiling relied on immunoSEQ multiplex PCR, and the TCRdb table lists in-frame clones only, not all of them. Of under 800,000 clones detected, about a sixth appear once; the ten largest clones hold about 0.097%. The sequenced material came from naive CD4+ T cells from blood. These receptors all come from a man aged 18 to 30 in good health.

This clone was found a few times. The gene calls are TRBV27 and TRBJ2-3, with 9 nucleotides matching TRBD2. This CDR3 is 16 amino acids long. Per the germline V gene, CDR1 is MNHEY and CDR2 is SMNVEV (reference sequence). V was pared by 7 bases and J by 10 bases, with 18 bases of the junction left unmatched. The CDR3 DNA is TGTGCCAGCAACCCCCGGGGACTAGCAGGTCCCGCGGCGCAGTATTTT. It yields the protein CASNPRGLAGPAAQYF.

V and J are TRBV6-4 and TRBJ2-1, with 11 bases identical to TRBD2. Germline trimming cut 3 bases from V and 9 bases from J; bases unmatched to any gene: 4. The CDR3 has 14 residues. Germline V CDR1 and CDR2: MRHNA, SNTAGT. Written as DNA, the CDR3 is TGTGCCAGCAGTGATAGCGGGAGGGCCATTGAGCAGTTCTTC. It yields the protein CASSDSGRAIEQFF.

This clone was counted only a few times. This chain connects TRBV7-2 to TRBJ2-5; 14 nucleotides match TRBD2. Germline loops: CDR1 SGHTA, CDR2 FQGNSA. Trimming took 1 base from V and 6 from J; bases not matched to a gene: 7. The CDR3 consists of 17 residues. As DNA, the CDR3 is TGTGCCAGCAGCTTAGTAGGACTAGCGGGAGGTAGCAAGACCCAGTACTTC. Translation: CASSLVGLAGGSKTQYF.

This clone was found a few times. The chain is built from TRBV4-3 and TRBJ1-2, with D possibly matching TRBD1 (5 bases). Trimming left V 1 base short and J 1 base short, with 13 bases between. This CDR3 region has 16 residues. CDR1 is LGHNA and CDR2 is YSLEER in the germline V gene. CDR3 residues: CASSQVGAGGNYGYTF. The CDR3 DNA reads TGCGCCAGCAGCCAAGTTGGGGCAGGTGGTAACTATGGCTACACCTTC.

This clone was counted between two and nine times. This chain connects TRBV5-4 to TRBJ2-1; 7 nucleotides agree with TRBD1. Germline values: CDR1 SGHNT, CDR2 YYREEE (reference sequence). The trim removed 0 bases at V and 6 bases at J, leaving 6 bases unmatched. The CDR3 totals 15 residues. The CDR3 reads CASSLGPGGSNEQFF. CDR3 DNA sequence: TGTGCCAGCAGCTTGGGTCCAGGGGGTAGCAATGAGCAGTTCTTC.

This clone has only a few counts. The rearrangement links TRBV2 to TRBJ1-6; D remains unclear. With 8 bases removed from V and 8 bases from J, the gap between germline ends came to 16 bases. CDR1 is SNHLY and CDR2 is FYNNEI in the germline V gene. The CDR3 contains 14 residues. CDR3 sequence: CASASFHRDSPLHF. CDR3 bases: TGTGCCAGCGCATCTTTTCACCGGGATTCACCCCTCCACTTT.

The chain recombines TRBV28 with TRBJ2-3, with D possibly being TRBD2 (6 bases). The CDR3 loop spans 15 amino acids. The germline gives CDR1 MDHEN, CDR2 SYDVKM. V was trimmed by 1 base and J by 2 bases, leaving 10 bases between them. The CDR3 DNA is TGTGCCAGCAGTTTATTGGGGGGATCCACAGATACGCAGTATTTT. Translated: CASSLLGGSTDTQYF.

In regard to this clone: Other DNA sequences in the sample encode the same CDR3. The chain is built from TRBV19 and TRBJ1-2; D call uncertain. The CDR3 totals 13 residues. V was pared by 3 bases and J by 2 bases, with 7 bases between. The V gene's germline CDR1 is LNHDA and CDR2 SQIVND (reference sequence). The CDR3 nucleotides are TGTGCCAGTAGTATTCGGGAAAACTATGGCTACACCTTC. It yields the protein CASSIRENYGYTF.

This clone was counted only a few times. This chain links TRBV10-3 with TRBJ2-6; D is undetermined. The length of the CDR3 is 15 residues. The germline V gene has CDR1 ENHRY and CDR2 SYGVKD. Trimming took off 0 bases at V and 12 bases at J, with 15 bases between the two ends. For the CDR3, the DNA is TGTGCCATCAGTGAGTCGACTCCCCGACTGGCCGTCCTGACTTTC. Its translation: CAISESTPRLAVLTF.

This clone was recorded a few times. The CDR3 spells CATRGIRQGEGTQYF. CDR3 nucleotide sequence: TGTGCCACCAGAGGGATCCGACAGGGTGAGGGTACGCAGTATTTT. This chain uses TRBV15 with TRBJ2-3, with TRBD1 identical over 7 bases. V lost 6 bases and J lost 8; bases outside the gene matches: 14. The CDR3 spans 15 residues. The V gene's germline CDR1 is LNHNV and CDR2 YYDKDF (reference sequence).

The rearrangement links TRBV6-1 to TRBJ1-2, with TRBD1 matching over 8 bases. CDR1 MNHNS and CDR2 SASEGT come from the germline V gene. This CDR3 is 15 amino acids long. V shed 0 bases, J shed 3 bases, and the junction held 3 bases outside the gene matches. CDR3 loop: CASSEAGTGHYGYTF. CDR3 in DNA: TGTGCCAGCAGTGAAGCGGGGACAGGACACTATGGCTACACCTTC.

This clone has only one observation. V is TRBV2 and J is TRBJ2-5; D remains ambiguous. Germline loops: CDR1 SNHLY, CDR2 FYNNEI. Trimming left V 3 bases short and J 7 bases short, with 3 bases between. The CDR3 is 10 amino acids. In DNA form, the CDR3 reads TGTGCCAGCAGTGAGAGGACCCAGTACTTC. Protein product: CASSERTQYF.

The genes are TRBV19 and TRBJ2-1, with TRBD1 as a possible D gene (6 bases). The V gene's germline CDR1 is LNHDA and CDR2 SQIVND (reference sequence). V lost 6 bases, J lost 0 bases, and 12 bases lay in between. The CDR3 has 15 residues. CDR3 protein: CASRPTGISYNEQFF. The CDR3 region has the DNA TGTGCCAGTAGACCAACAGGGATCTCCTACAATGAGCAGTTCTTC.

This clone occurred a few times. The V call is TRBV7-2, the J call TRBJ1-2; 7 bases map to TRBD1. V was clipped by 5 bases and J by 2 bases; unmatched bases: 5. Germline assignment: CDR1 SGHTA and CDR2 FQGNSA. This CDR3 spans 14 amino acids. The CDR3 region is CASSLGTDNYGYTF. The CDR3 region has the DNA TGTGCCAGCAGCCTCGGGACAGACAACTATGGCTACACCTTC.